The 24 T cell receptor beta chains below were found in one sample sequenced in a study of regulatory T cells in long-lasting Graves disease. The time point here: persistent/refractory GD, antithyroid drugs over 5 years with positive TRAb. PBMC RNA served as the TCR library source. Arm-PCR of CDR3 regions with iRepertoire HTBI primers generated TCR beta libraries. Each CDR3 protein gets one entry after TCRdb re-called the multiplex PCR reads with MiXCR. This table has hundreds of thousands of distinct CDR3 sequences, roughly 30% appearing once. The sample was peripheral blood mononuclear cells (PBMCs), taken when the disease was refractory, from a patient treated with antithyroid drugs. These receptor sequences come from a female donor with Graves disease.

This clonotype appeared a few times. The chain couples TRBV20-1 to TRBJ1-1; 7 nucleotides agree with TRBD1. Germline loops: CDR1 DFQATT, CDR2 SNEGSKA (reference sequence). CDR3 length: 13 residues. V lost 0 bases, J lost 4 bases, and 2 bases stayed unmatched. Here the CDR3 reads CSARERQGTEAFF. The CDR3 DNA follows: TGCAGTGCTAGAGAAAGACAGGGCACTGAAGCTTTCTTT.

This clonotype was recorded many times. The gene calls are TRBV19 and TRBJ1-1; D uncertain. CDR3 length: 12 residues. Trimming took off 3 bases at V and 4 bases at J, with 6 bases between the two ends. Germline CDR1 LNHDA, CDR2 SQIVND (reference sequence). The CDR3 DNA follows: TGTGCCAGTAGTATGGTGGGCACTGAAGCTTTCTTT. It translates to CASSMVGTEAFF.

This chain connects TRBV6-1 to TRBJ1-5, with 8 bases that match TRBD1. Looked up from germline, CDR1 is MNHNS and CDR2 is SASEGT. Trimming took 6 bases from V and 4 from J; bases not matched to a gene: 11. This CDR3 has 16 amino acids. Here the CDR3 reads CASSRLTGDANQPQHF. CDR3 nucleotide sequence: TGTGCCAGCAGCCGCTTGACAGGGGACGCAAATCAGCCCCAGCATTTT.

This clonotype was seen only a few times. V usage is TRBV29-1 and J usage is TRBJ1-2, with 9 positions matching TRBD1. The germline gives CDR1 SQVTM, CDR2 ANQGSEA. V dropped 6 bases and J dropped 1; count of bases not matched to a gene: 3. The CDR3 has 13 residues. The CDR3 region is CSVADRGNYGYTF. The CDR3 nucleotides read TGCAGCGTGGCGGACAGGGGTAACTATGGCTACACCTTC.

This clonotype was detected many times. The genes are TRBV28 and TRBJ1-4; D is possibly TRBD1 (5 bases). Per germline, CDR1 MDHEN and CDR2 SYDVKM. There are 15 residues in the CDR3. V was shortened by 8 bases and J by 0 bases, with 13 bases between the two germline ends. CDR3 residues: CASGRGGATNEKLFF. The CDR3 DNA reads TGTGCCAGCGGGCGGGGCGGAGCAACTAATGAAAAACTGTTTTTT.

This clonotype is a singleton in its sample. The V call is TRBV20-1, the J call TRBJ2-4, with D perhaps matching TRBD2 (6 bases). CDR1 and CDR2 (germline): DFQATT, SNEGSKA (reference sequence). Trimming pared 3 bases from V and 7 bases from J, leaving 16 bases between. The CDR3 totals 14 residues. CDR3 bases: TGCAGTGCTAGGGTTCAGGGAGGAAAGAACATTCAGTACTTC. It yields the protein CSARVQGGKNIQYF.

V usage is TRBV19 and J usage is TRBJ1-1, with D perhaps TRBD1 (6 bases). Germline V gives CDR1 LNHDA, CDR2 SQIVND (reference sequence). V shed 6 bases and J shed 0 bases, with 14 bases lying between them. CDR3 length: 15 residues. Here the CDR3 DNA reads TGTGCCAGTAGGCCTACCGGGACATTGAACACTGAAGCTTTCTTT. It specifies CASRPTGTLNTEAFF. Filled out from reference TRBV19 and TRBJ1-1, the complete variable domain reads DGGITQSPKYLFRKEGQNVTLSCEQNLNHDAMYWYRQDPGQGLRLIYYSQIVNDFQKGDIAEGYSVSREKKESFPLTVTSAQKNPTAFYLCASRPTGTLNTEAFFGQGTRLTVV.

This clonotype was recorded many times. The chain links TRBV28 to TRBJ1-2, with D perhaps matching TRBD1 (5 bases). This CDR3 contains 14 residues. V was clipped by 6 bases and J by 2 bases, with 13 bases between them. The germline V gene has CDR1 MDHEN and CDR2 SYDVKM. The CDR3 DNA sequence: TGTGCCAGCAGGGGGACCGCAAGAAACTATGGCTACACCTTC. Its translation: CASRGTARNYGYTF.

To note about this clonotype: The CDR3 end shows no conserved phenylalanine or tryptophan, and so a read error is likely. The V and J genes are TRBV30 and TRBJ1-6; D possibly corresponds to TRBD1 (5 bases). Trimming pared 5 bases from V and 14 bases from J, leaving 13 bases between. CDR3 length: 11 residues. Germline CDR1 and CDR2: GTSNPN and SVGIG (reference sequence). The CDR3 sequence: CAWGTPGALHL. CDR3 nucleotides: TGTGCCTGGGGGACCCCCGGAGCCCTCCACCTT.

This clonotype was picked up a small number of times. This chain uses TRBV29-1 with TRBJ2-7; D perhaps matches TRBD2 (6 bases). CDR1 and CDR2 (germline): SQVTM, ANQGSEA. The germline V and J ends were trimmed by 5 bases and 3 bases, with 20 bases remaining between them. The CDR3 runs 15 residues. The DNA of the CDR3 is TGCAGCGTTAATACCCGGGACCGGCGGGGCTACGAGCAGTACTTC. The encoded protein is CSVNTRDRRGYEQYF.

The chain combines TRBV29-1 with TRBJ2-7, with D maybe TRBD1 (6 bases). V lost 3 bases, J lost 2 bases, and 14 bases lay in between. This CDR3 comprises 14 residues. The germline V gene has CDR1 SQVTM and CDR2 ANQGSEA. The chain's CDR3 is CSVDATGQTYEQYF. The CDR3 coding sequence is TGCAGCGTTGACGCTACGGGACAAACCTACGAGCAGTACTTC.

On this clonotype itself: A read error may produce the germline difference seen at one junction end. The J gene is TRBJ1-1, the V gene TRBV2; a weak D match, TRBD1 (6 bases). The V gene's germline CDR1 is SNHLY and CDR2 FYNNEI. This CDR3 has 13 residues. Written as DNA, the CDR3 is TGTGCCAGCATTGAACAGGGACCCACTGAAGCTTTCTTT. It specifies CASIEQGPTEAFF. The full variable domain, completed using reference TRBV2 and TRBJ1-1, is EPEVTQTPSHQVTQMGQEVILRCVPISNHLYFYWYRQILGQKVEFLVSFYNNEISEKSEIFDDQFSVERPDGSNFTLKIRSTKLEDSAMYFCASIEQGPTEAFFGQGTRLTVV.

The chain employs TRBV30 and TRBJ1-1; perhaps TRBD1 as D (5 bases). Germline CDR1 GTSNPN, CDR2 SVGIG (reference sequence). This CDR3 has 14 amino acids. Trimming left V 4 bases short and J 4 bases short, with 16 bases between. The CDR3 sequence is CAWTKPGPVTEAFF. For the CDR3, the DNA is TGTGCCTGGACGAAACCGGGACCCGTCACTGAAGCTTTCTTT.

The sample holds many counts of this clonotype. V gene TRBV12-3 or TRBV12-4 combines with J gene TRBJ2-7; D remains unclear. The CDR3 spans 12 residues. Trimming took 3 bases from V and 8 from J, leaving 11 bases between them. This CDR3 is CASSLSSSQQYF. In DNA, the CDR3 is TGTGCCAGCAGTTTGTCCAGTTCCCAGCAGTACTTC.

In the case of this clonotype: Given a much more abundant clone one base away, this may be a read error. Written as DNA, the CDR3 is TGTGCCAGCAGGACGGACGGGGGAAATTCACCCCTCCACTTT. This encodes CASRTDGGNSPLHF. The V call is TRBV28, the J call TRBJ1-6, with D possibly being TRBD1 (5 bases). The germline V gene has CDR1 MDHEN and CDR2 SYDVKM. CDR3 size: 14 residues. Trimming cost V 6 bases and J 7 bases, with 13 bases left between them.

V gene TRBV30 combines with J gene TRBJ1-1; D not resolved. With 4 bases removed from V and 4 bases from J, the gap between germline ends came to 13 bases. This CDR3 comprises 13 residues. CDR1 is GTSNPN, CDR2 SVGIG, per germline (reference sequence). The CDR3 DNA follows: TGTGCCTGGAATCTCTTGGGTACCACTGAAGCTTTCTTT. Translated, it gives CAWNLLGTTEAFF.

This chain uses TRBV10-3 with TRBJ1-1; 7 bases align to TRBD1. The CDR3 has 13 residues. The germline CDR1 and CDR2 sequences are ENHRY and SYGVKD. V lost 7 bases, J lost 7 bases, and 9 bases stayed unmatched. CDR3 sequence: CAITDPGGSEAFF. CDR3 coding DNA: TGTGCCATCACCGATCCAGGGGGTAGTGAAGCTTTCTTT.

The chain joins TRBV18 to TRBJ1-2; the D is unclear. Trimming removed 3 bases at V and 7 bases at J, with 12 bases between. The V gene's germline CDR1 is KGHSH and CDR2 LQKENI. The CDR3 sequence is 13 residues long. The DNA of the CDR3 is TGTGCCAGCTCACCCCAGACGTCAGTTGGCTACACCTTC. It codes for CASSPQTSVGYTF.

This clonotype was detected once. CDR3 region: CASSRIQGGLPLGTEAFF. The CDR3 DNA follows: TGTGCCAGCAGCAGAATACAGGGAGGACTCCCCTTGGGCACTGAAGCTTTCTTT. J is TRBJ1-1 and V is TRBV11-3; weak D call: TRBD1 (6 bases). Trimming shortened V by 5 bases and J by 4 bases, and 26 bases separated the two germline ends. The CDR3 runs to 18 residues. CDR1 SGHNT and CDR2 YENEEA come from the germline V gene.

This chain links TRBV12-3 or TRBV12-4 with TRBJ1-1, with D perhaps matching TRBD1 (5 bases). V was pared by 6 bases and J by 1 base, with 6 bases between. The CDR3 consists of 12 residues. Here the CDR3 DNA reads TGTGCCAGCAGGGACAAGAACACTGAAGCTTTCTTT. The encoded protein is CASRDKNTEAFF.

This clonotype was detected a few times. The rearrangement joins TRBV6-1 to TRBJ2-7; maybe TRBD1 (6 bases). Trimming took 6 bases from V and 1 from J, leaving 13 bases between them. Germline CDR1 reads MNHNS; CDR2 reads SASEGT. The CDR3 runs to 14 residues. CDR3 coding DNA: TGTGCCAGCAGCAACGACAGGTCATCCTACGAGCAGTACTTC. Residues: CASSNDRSSYEQYF.

On this clonotype: This sequence may be a read error, since a much larger clone differs from it by one base. Without the conserved terminal phenylalanine or tryptophan, this CDR3 likely stems from a read error. The genes are TRBV12-3 or TRBV12-4 and TRBJ1-2; D may be TRBD1 (6 bases). This CDR3 region has 12 residues. Trimming took off 5 bases at V and 5 bases at J, with 9 bases between the two ends. The CDR3 region has the DNA TGTGCCAGCAGTCCGAGGGGGTATGGCTACACCTCC. It is translated as CASSPRGYGYTS.

The table lists this clonotype with many counts. V gene TRBV28 combines with J gene TRBJ1-2, with a tentative D call TRBD1 (6 bases). This CDR3 has 17 residues. The V end was cut by 4 bases, the J end by 5 bases, with 23 bases between. The germline gives CDR1 MDHEN, CDR2 SYDVKM. CDR3 in DNA: TGTGCCAGCAGTTCGCCAGGGGACGTTGAAGATAGGTATGGCTACACCTTC. It is translated as CASSSPGDVEDRYGYTF.

The chain uses TRBV20-1 and TRBJ1-4, with unresolved D. The CDR3 loop spans 12 amino acids. The germline V and J ends were trimmed by 5 bases and 0 bases, with 4 bases remaining between them. Looked up from germline, CDR1 is DFQATT and CDR2 is SNEGSKA (reference sequence). DNA of the CDR3: TGCAGTGCTCTTGCAACTAATGAAAAACTGTTTTTT. Its translation is CSALATNEKLFF.